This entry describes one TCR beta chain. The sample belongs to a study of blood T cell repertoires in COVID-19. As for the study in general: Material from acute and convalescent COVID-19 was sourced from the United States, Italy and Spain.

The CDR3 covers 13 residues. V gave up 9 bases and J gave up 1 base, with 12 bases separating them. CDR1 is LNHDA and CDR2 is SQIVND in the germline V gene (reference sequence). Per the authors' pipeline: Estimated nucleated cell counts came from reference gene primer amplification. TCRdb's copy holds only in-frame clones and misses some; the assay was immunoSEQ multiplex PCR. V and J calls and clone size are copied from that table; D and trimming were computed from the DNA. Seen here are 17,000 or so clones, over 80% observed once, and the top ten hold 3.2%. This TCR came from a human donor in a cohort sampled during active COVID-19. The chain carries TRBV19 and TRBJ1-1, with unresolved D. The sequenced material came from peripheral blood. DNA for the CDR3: TGTGCCAGCACGCAACAAAAGAACACTGAAGCTTTCTTT. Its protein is CASTQQKNTEAFF.